This TCR beta chain was identified in a study of T cell repertoires in cytomegalovirus infection. Study background: Indicated by public TCR beta signatures were CMV infection and matching HLA type.

Germline values: CDR1 KGHSH, CDR2 LQKENI. With 2 bases clipped from V and 2 bases from J, the junction kept 7 bases outside the gene matches. The CDR3 contains 16 residues. In TCRdb, the reads were re-called with MiXCR into one record per CDR3 protein. Of some 440,000 distinct CDR3 sequences in the sample, 31% were seen once. About this clonotype: Its antigen is not known.

Study-wide findings and caveats: Summed frequency of public TCR beta families distinguished CMV carriers with the relevant HLA. Dominating the ex vivo response were TCR beta clonotypes that were CMV-specific and HLA-C-restricted.

The sequence was obtained from a human donor in good health (CMV status not recorded). Some clones in this sample may be carry-over from other donors' samples. The J gene is TRBJ2-5, the V gene TRBV18, with 8 bases matching TRBD1. Sequenced material: PBMCs. The CDR3 sequence: CASSPVWDRKQETQYF. DNA for the CDR3: TGTGCCAGCTCACCAGTGTGGGACAGGAAACAAGAGACCCAGTACTTC.